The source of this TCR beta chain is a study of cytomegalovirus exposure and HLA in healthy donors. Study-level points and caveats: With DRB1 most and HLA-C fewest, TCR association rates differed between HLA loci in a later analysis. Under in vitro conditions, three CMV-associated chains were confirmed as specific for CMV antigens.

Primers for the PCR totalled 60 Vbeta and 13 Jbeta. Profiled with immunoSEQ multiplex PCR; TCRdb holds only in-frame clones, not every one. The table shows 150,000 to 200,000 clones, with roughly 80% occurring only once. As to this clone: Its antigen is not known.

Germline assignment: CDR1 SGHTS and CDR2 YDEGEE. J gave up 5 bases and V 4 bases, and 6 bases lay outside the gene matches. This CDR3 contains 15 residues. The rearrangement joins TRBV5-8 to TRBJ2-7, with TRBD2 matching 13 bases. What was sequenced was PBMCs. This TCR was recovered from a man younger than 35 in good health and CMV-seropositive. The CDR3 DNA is TGTGCCAGCAGCCTAGGGACTAGCGGGACTAACGAGCAGTACTTC. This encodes CASSLGTSGTNEQYF.